This T cell receptor (beta chain) derives from a study of naive and memory T cell subsets. Overall study findings and caveats: In naive cells, over 90% of TCR sequences were seen only once. Possibly reflecting memory cells re-expressing CD45RA, a few larger clonotypes occurred in naive repertoires, especially CD8.

Germline CDR1 SNHLY, CDR2 FYNNEI. The CDR3 has 13 residues. V trimming: 6 bases; J trimming: 4 bases; junction bases outside the gene matches: 6. The beta constant-region primer was an equimolar mix of two oligonucleotides covering TRBC1 and TRBC2. Nested alpha and beta constant-region primers with the SP2 primer drove four PCR rounds on ligated cDNA. TCRdb processed the UMI-ligation and nested PCR reads anew with MiXCR; each CDR3 protein has one entry. The data contain 98,000 or so distinct CDR3 sequences, around 13% of them singletons. Details on this clonotype: Its target is not known.

The rearrangement uses TRBV2 and TRBJ2-7; 7 nucleotides align to TRBD1. The receptor was derived from a human donor in good health. Source material: naive CD8+ T cells from blood. The CDR3 is CASSRGGVYEQYF. As DNA, the CDR3 is TGTGCCAGCAGCCGAGGGGGCGTGTACGAGCAGTACTTC.